This T cell receptor beta chain was captured by sequencing in a study of control samples from healthy donors and cancer patients. Germline V gene sequence: CDR1 MNHNS, CDR2 SASEGT. This CDR3 has 13 amino acids. Trimming removed 3 bases at V and 7 bases at J, with 7 bases between. Only in-frame clones appear in the TCRdb table, and some are missing; sequencing was by immunoSEQ multiplex PCR. The sample yields roughly 180,000 clones, around 90% seen once. The source is a woman in her forties in good health. The sequencing sample was made of blood. V gene TRBV6-1 combines with J gene TRBJ1-6; D gene uncertain. The CDR3 loop reads CASSDGLNSPLHF. The CDR3 nucleotides are TGTGCCAGCAGTGACGGGTTGAATTCACCCCTCCACTTT.